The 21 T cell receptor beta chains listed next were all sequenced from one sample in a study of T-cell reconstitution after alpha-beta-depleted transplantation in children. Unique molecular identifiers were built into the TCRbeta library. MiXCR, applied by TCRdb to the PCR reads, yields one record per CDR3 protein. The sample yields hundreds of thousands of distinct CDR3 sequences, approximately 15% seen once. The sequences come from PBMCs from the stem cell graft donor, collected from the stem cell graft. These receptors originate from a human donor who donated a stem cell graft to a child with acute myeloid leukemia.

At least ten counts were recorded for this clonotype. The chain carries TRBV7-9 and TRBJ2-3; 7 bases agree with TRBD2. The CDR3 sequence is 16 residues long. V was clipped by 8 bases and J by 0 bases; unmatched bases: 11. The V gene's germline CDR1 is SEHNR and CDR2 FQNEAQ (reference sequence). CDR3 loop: CASGALSGGSTDTQYF. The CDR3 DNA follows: TGTGCCAGCGGGGCCCTGTCGGGGGGTAGCACAGATACGCAGTATTTT.

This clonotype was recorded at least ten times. The DNA for the CDR3 is TGTGCCAGCAGTTGGACAGGGAACGGGCAAGAGACCCAGTACTTC. Amino acids: CASSWTGNGQETQYF. The chain recombines TRBV6-5 with TRBJ2-5, with 8 bases aligning to TRBD1. V dropped 4 bases and J dropped 2; count of bases not matched to a gene: 6. Germline loops: CDR1 MNHEY, CDR2 SVGAGI. This CDR3 comprises 15 residues.

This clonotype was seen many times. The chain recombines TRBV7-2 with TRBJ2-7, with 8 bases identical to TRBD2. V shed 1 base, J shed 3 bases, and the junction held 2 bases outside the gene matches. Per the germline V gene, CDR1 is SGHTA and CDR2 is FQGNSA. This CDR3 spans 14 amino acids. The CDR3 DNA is TGTGCCAGCAGCTTAGGGCTAGCGGGCTACGAGCAGTACTTC. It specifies CASSLGLAGYEQYF.

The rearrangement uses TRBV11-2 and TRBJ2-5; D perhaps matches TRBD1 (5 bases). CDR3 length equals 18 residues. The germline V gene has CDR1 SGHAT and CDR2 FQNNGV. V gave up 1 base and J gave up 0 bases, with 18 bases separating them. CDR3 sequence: CASSLGQTADPYQETQYF. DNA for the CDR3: TGTGCCAGCAGCTTAGGACAGACCGCCGACCCTTACCAAGAGACCCAGTACTTC. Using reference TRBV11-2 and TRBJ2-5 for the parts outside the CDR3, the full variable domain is EAGVAQSPRYKIIEKRQSVAFWCNPISGHATLYWYQQILGQGPKLLIQFQNNGVVDDSQLPKDRFSAERLKGVDSTLKIQPAKLEDSAVYLCASSLGQTADPYQETQYFGPGTRLLVL.

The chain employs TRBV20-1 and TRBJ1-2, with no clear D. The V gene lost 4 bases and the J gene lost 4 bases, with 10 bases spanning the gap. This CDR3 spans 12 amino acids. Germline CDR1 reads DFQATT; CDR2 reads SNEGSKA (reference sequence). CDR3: CSATKGSYGYTF. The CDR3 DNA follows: TGCAGTGCTACAAAGGGCTCCTATGGCTACACCTTC.

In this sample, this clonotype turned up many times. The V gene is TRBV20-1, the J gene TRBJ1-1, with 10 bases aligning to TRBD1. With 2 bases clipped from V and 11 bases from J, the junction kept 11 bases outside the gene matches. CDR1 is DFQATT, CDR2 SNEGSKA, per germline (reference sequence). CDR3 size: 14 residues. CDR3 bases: TGCAGTGCTAGATCAGGGACAGGGGAGGTCCGGGCTTTCTTT. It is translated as CSARSGTGEVRAFF.

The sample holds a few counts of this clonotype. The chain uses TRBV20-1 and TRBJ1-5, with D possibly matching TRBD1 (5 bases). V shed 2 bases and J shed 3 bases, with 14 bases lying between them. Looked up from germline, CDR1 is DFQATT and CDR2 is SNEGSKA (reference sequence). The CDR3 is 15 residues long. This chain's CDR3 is CSARSRDGANQPQHF. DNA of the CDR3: TGCAGTGCTAGATCCCGGGACGGAGCCAATCAGCCCCAGCATTTT.

The CDR3 DNA reads TGCAGTGCTAGGGGGGGCCCCAATCAGCCCCAGCATTTT. This translates into CSARGGPNQPQHF. This chain connects TRBV20-1 to TRBJ1-5, with D possibly TRBD1 on 6 matching bases. The CDR3 has 13 amino acids. Germline V gene data show CDR1 as DFQATT and CDR2 as SNEGSKA (reference sequence). The ends were cut back, 3 bases at V and 3 bases at J, with 9 bases in the middle.

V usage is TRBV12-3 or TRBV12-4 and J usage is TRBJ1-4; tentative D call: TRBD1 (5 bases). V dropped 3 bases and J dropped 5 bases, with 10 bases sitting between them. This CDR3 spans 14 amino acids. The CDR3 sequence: CASSFGTQNEKLFF. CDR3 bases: TGTGCCAGCAGTTTCGGGACCCAAAATGAAAAACTGTTTTTT.

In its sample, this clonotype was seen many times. CDR3 sequence: CSARKQQGNYGYTF. The CDR3 coding sequence is TGCAGTGCTAGGAAACAACAGGGCAACTATGGCTACACCTTC. This chain connects TRBV20-1 to TRBJ1-2; the D gene is possibly TRBD1 (6 bases). The CDR3 sequence is 14 residues long. Trimming pared 3 bases from V and 2 bases from J, leaving 13 bases between. The germline CDR1 and CDR2 sequences are DFQATT and SNEGSKA (reference sequence).

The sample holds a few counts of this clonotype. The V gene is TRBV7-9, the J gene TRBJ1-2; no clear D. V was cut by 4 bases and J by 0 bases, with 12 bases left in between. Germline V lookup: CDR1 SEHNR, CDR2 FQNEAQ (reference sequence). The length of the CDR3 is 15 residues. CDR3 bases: TGTGCCAGCAGCTCCCAGCTGCGCTCTAACTATGGCTACACCTTC. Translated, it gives CASSSQLRSNYGYTF.

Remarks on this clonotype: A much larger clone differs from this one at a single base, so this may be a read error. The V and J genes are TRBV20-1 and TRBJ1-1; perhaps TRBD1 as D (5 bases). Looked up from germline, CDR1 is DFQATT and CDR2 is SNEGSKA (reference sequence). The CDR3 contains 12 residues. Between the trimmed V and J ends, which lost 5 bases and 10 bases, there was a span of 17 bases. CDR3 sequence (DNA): TGCAGTGCTCCGGGACGCACTTGGGGAGCTTTCTTT. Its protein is CSAPGRTWGAFF.

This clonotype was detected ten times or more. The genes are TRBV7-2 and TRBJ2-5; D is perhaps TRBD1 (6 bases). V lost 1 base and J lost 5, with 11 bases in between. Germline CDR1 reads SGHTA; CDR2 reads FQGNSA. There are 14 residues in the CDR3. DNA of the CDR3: TGTGCCAGCAGCTTAGGCCCAGGGGAGGAGACCCAGTACTTC. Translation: CASSLGPGEETQYF. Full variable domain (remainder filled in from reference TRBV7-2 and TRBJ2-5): GAGVSQSPSNKVTEKGKDVELRCDPISGHTALYWYRQSLGQGLEFLIYFQGNSAPDKSGLPSDRFSAERTGGSVSTLTIQRTQQEDSAVYLCASSLGPGEETQYFGPGTRLLVL.

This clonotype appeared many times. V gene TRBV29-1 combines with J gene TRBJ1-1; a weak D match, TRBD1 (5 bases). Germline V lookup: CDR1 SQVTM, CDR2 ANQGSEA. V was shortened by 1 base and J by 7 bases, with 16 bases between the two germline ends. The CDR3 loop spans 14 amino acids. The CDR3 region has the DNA TGCAGCGTTGAAGGGGGAGGGACGGGAGGTGAAGCTTTCTTT. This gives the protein CSVEGGGTGGEAFF.

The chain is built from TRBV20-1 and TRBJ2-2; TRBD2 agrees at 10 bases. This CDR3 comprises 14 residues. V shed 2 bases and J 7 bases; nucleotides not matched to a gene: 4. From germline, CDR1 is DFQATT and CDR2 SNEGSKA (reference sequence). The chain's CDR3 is CSARSGGDIGELFF. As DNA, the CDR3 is TGCAGTGCTAGAAGCGGGGGGGATATCGGGGAGCTGTTTTTT.

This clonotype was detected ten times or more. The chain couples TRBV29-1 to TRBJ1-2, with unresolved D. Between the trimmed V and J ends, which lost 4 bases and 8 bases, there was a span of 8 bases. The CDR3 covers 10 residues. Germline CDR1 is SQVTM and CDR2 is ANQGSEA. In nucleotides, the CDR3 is TGCAGCGTTGCGGATGGGGGCTACACCTTC. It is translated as CSVADGGYTF.

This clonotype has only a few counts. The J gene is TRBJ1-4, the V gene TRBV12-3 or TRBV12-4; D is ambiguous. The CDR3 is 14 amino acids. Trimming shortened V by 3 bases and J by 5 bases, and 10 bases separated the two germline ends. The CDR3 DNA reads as TGTGCCAGCAGTTTTGGGTTCTCGAATGAAAAACTGTTTTTT. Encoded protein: CASSFGFSNEKLFF.

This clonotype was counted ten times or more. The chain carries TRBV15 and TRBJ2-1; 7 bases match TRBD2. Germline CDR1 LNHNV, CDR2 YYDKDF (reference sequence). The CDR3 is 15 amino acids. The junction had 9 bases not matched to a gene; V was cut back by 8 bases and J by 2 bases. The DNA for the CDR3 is TGTGCCACCCGCCCGAGCGGGACGCCCTACAATGAGCAGTTCTTC. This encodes CATRPSGTPYNEQFF. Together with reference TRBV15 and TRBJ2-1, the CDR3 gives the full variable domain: DAMVIQNPRYQVTQFGKPVTLSCSQTLNHNVMYWYQQKSSQAPKLLFHYYDKDFNNEADTPDNFQSRRPNTSFCFLDIRSPGLGDTAMYLCATRPSGTPYNEQFFGPGTRLTVL.

CDR3 residues: CASSHGTRLGETQYF. CDR3 coding DNA: TGTGCCAGCAGCCACGGGACAAGGCTTGGGGAGACCCAGTACTTC. V is TRBV7-9 and J is TRBJ2-5, with a weak D call TRBD1 (6 bases). The germline V gene has CDR1 SEHNR and CDR2 FQNEAQ (reference sequence). The V end was cut by 5 bases, the J end by 5 bases, with 18 bases between. This CDR3 is 15 amino acids long.

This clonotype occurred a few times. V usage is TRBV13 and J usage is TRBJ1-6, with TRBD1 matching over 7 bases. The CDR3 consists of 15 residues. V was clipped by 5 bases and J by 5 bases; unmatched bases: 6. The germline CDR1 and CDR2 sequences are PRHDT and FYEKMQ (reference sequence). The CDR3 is CASSLRDSHNSPLHF. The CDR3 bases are TGTGCCAGCAGCCTCCGGGACAGCCATAATTCACCCCTCCACTTT.

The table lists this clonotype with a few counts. CDR3 region: CASSPRTLQSYNEQFF. The CDR3 bases are TGTGCCAGCTCACCACGGACCCTGCAGTCCTACAATGAGCAGTTCTTC. The chain combines TRBV18 with TRBJ2-1; D unresolved. Trimming took 1 base from V and 1 from J, leaving 11 bases between them. The germline V gene has CDR1 KGHSH and CDR2 LQKENI. The CDR3 consists of 16 residues.